The rows below give T cell receptor beta chains drawn from one sample of a study of shared clonotypes between healthy human individuals. This table comes from immunoSEQ multiplex PCR, and its TCRdb copy is limited to in-frame clones, with some not included. The repertoire consists of 450,000 to 500,000 clones, with almost 80% occurring once and the leading ten covering 12%. What was sequenced was PBMCs. All receptors come from a woman in her thirties or forties in good health. Some clones in this sample may be carry-over from other donors' samples. CDR3s include the opening cysteine and the closing phenylalanine or tryptophan. A D gene is named only where the DNA matches it firmly. Clone size appears in some rows only: once, few, many, or a class for an expanded clone.

d_call	v_call	j_call	clone_size	cdr3_aa	cdr3_nt
.	TRBV5-1	TRBJ2-7	.	CASSLGGPFDYEQYF	TGCGCCAGCAGCTTGGGGGGGCCTTTTGACTACGAGCAGTACTTC
TRBD2	TRBV6-1	TRBJ2-1	.	CASSEATSGIGDEQFF	TGTGCCAGCAGTGAAGCCACTAGCGGGATTGGCGATGAGCAGTTCTTC
TRBD1	TRBV28	TRBJ2-7	.	CASSPVDRDLGEQYF	TGTGCCAGCAGTCCCGTAGACAGGGATCTAGGTGAGCAGTACTTC
TRBD1	TRBV7-9	TRBJ2-5	.	CASSQKTGGQETQYF	TGTGCCAGCAGCCAGAAAACAGGGGGTCAAGAGACCCAGTACTTC
.	TRBV4-1	TRBJ1-5	.	CASSQDRLGRGNQPQHF	TGCGCCAGCAGCCAAGATCGGTTAGGGAGAGGCAATCAGCCCCAGCATTTT
.	TRBV5-6	TRBJ2-6	.	CASSPLRGPGANVLTF	TGTGCCAGCAGCCCCCTTCGAGGGCCCGGGGCCAACGTCCTGACTTTC
TRBD1	TRBV27	TRBJ2-7	few	CASSLRGVRGQGVPYEQYF	TGTGCCAGCAGTTTAAGGGGGGTACGGGGACAGGGGGTCCCCTACGAGCAGTACTTC
.	TRBV5-1	TRBJ2-5	.	CASSLGDGQETQYF	TGCGCCAGCAGCTTGGGGGACGGACAAGAGACCCAGTACTTC
.	TRBV30	TRBJ2-7	.	CAWAGSYEQYF	TGTGCCTGGGCGGGCTCCTACGAGCAGTACTTC
TRBD2	TRBV5-6	TRBJ2-7	.	CASQPSGAAYEQYF	TGTGCCAGCCAGCCCAGCGGGGCCGCCTACGAGCAGTACTTC
TRBD2	TRBV28	TRBJ2-1	.	CASSLFASGTRSYNEQFF	TGTGCCAGCAGTTTATTCGCTAGCGGGACCCGATCCTACAATGAGCAGTTCTTC
TRBD2	TRBV7-7	TRBJ2-5	.	CASSERTSLETQYF	TGTGCCAGCAGCGAGCGGACTAGCTTGGAGACCCAGTACTTC
.	TRBV4-1	TRBJ1-2	.	CASSPFFSGDYGYTF	TGCGCCAGCAGCCCCTTTTTTTCGGGGGACTATGGCTACACCTTC
.	TRBV19	TRBJ2-2	.	CASKAGGDTGELFF	TGTGCCAGTAAGGCAGGGGGGGACACCGGGGAGCTGTTTTTT
.	TRBV9	TRBJ1-2	.	CASSVDGTAYGYTF	TGTGCCAGCAGCGTAGACGGGACGGCCTATGGCTACACCTTC
.	TRBV6-6	TRBJ1-5	.	CASSYWGSSTQPQHF	TGTGCCAGCAGTTACTGGGGTTCGAGTACCCAGCCCCAGCATTTT
.	TRBV6-1	TRBJ2-7	.	CASSEYADPSYEQYF	TGTGCCAGCAGTGAATATGCCGATCCTTCCTACGAGCAGTACTTC
.	TRBV9	TRBJ2-7	.	CASSASYEQYF	TGTGCCAGCAGCGCTTCCTACGAGCAGTACTTC
.	TRBV7-9	TRBJ2-5	once	CASRRGVRETQYF	TGTGCCAGCAGAAGGGGGGTTAGAGAGACCCAGTACTTC
TRBD2	TRBV18	TRBJ2-7	.	CASSSGTSGYEQYF	TGTGCCAGCTCATCCGGGACTAGCGGCTACGAGCAGTACTTC
.	TRBV2	TRBJ2-1	.	CASRTGTLYNEQFF	TGTGCCAGCAGGACCGGGACTCTCTACAATGAGCAGTTCTTC
.	TRBV11-3	TRBJ2-5	.	CASSSSRETQYF	TGTGCCAGCAGCTCTAGTCGAGAGACCCAGTACTTC
.	TRBV11-3	TRBJ2-2	once	CASSSQRGANTGELFF	TGTGCCAGCAGCTCCCAGAGGGGCGCGAACACCGGGGAGCTGTTTTTT
.	TRBV11-2	TRBJ1-1	few	CASSLGAGVLAEAFF	TGTGCCAGCAGCTTAGGCGCGGGAGTTCTGGCTGAAGCTTTCTTT
TRBD2	TRBV28	TRBJ2-7	.	CASTGTRTREQYF	TGTGCCAGCACGGGGACTAGGACTCGCGAGCAGTACTTC
TRBD1	TRBV19	TRBJ2-1	once	CASSLTHRGGDGVNEQFF	TGTGCCAGTAGTCTCACACACCGAGGGGGCGATGGGGTCAATGAGCAGTTCTTC
TRBD1	TRBV7-2	TRBJ2-7	.	CASSPRGQGSYEQYF	TGTGCCAGCAGCCCCCGGGGACAGGGCTCCTACGAGCAGTACTTC
TRBD1	TRBV18	TRBJ1-5	.	CASSPTGGDQPQHF	TGTGCCAGCTCACCGACAGGGGGGGATCAGCCCCAGCATTTT
.	TRBV19	TRBJ2-5	.	CASSIAGYQETQYF	TGTGCCAGTAGTATAGCGGGATACCAAGAGACCCAGTACTTC
TRBD1	TRBV10-2	TRBJ2-7	.	CASNRDRDLNEQYF	TGCGCCAGCAACCGGGACAGGGATCTAAACGAGCAGTACTTC
.	TRBV7-2	TRBJ2-7	.	CASSGGGYEQYF	TGTGCCAGCAGCGGTGGGGGGTACGAGCAGTACTTC
.	TRBV19	TRBJ2-7	.	CASAGPGIYEQYF	TGTGCCAGTGCTGGACCCGGGATCTACGAGCAGTACTTC
.	TRBV14	TRBJ2-5	.	CASRGRTGDGGTQYF	TGTGCCAGCAGGGGGCGGACAGGCGACGGGGGGACCCAGTACTTC
.	TRBV7-6	TRBJ1-1	.	CASSQGRTEAFF	TGTGCCAGCAGCCAGGGGCGCACTGAAGCTTTCTTT
.	TRBV7-2	TRBJ1-1	.	CASSLEGQPGALDTEAFF	TGTGCCAGCAGCTTAGAGGGCCAACCAGGGGCCCTTGACACTGAAGCTTTCTTT
.	TRBV29-1	TRBJ1-1	.	CSVLPEDAVTEAFF	TGCAGCGTCCTCCCTGAGGACGCGGTCACTGAAGCTTTCTTT
.	TRBV19	TRBJ1-1	.	CASSFQRGTEAFF	TGTGCCAGTAGTTTTCAGCGAGGCACTGAAGCTTTCTTT
.	TRBV30	TRBJ1-1	.	CAWSGGVWVDTEAFF	TGTGCCTGGAGTGGGGGGGTATGGGTGGACACTGAAGCTTTCTTT
.	TRBV29-1	TRBJ1-1	.	CSGGGWDTEAFF	TGCAGCGGCGGGGGTTGGGACACTGAAGCTTTCTTT
.	TRBV28	TRBJ2-1	.	CASSLVDEQFF	TGTGCCAGCAGTTTGGTGGATGAGCAGTTCTTC
TRBD1	TRBV2	TRBJ1-6	.	CASSYGTGNNSPLHF	TGTGCCAGCAGTTACGGGACAGGGAATAATTCACCCCTCCACTTT
.	TRBV27	TRBJ2-5	.	CASSLEVGAQETQYF	TGTGCCAGCAGTTTAGAGGTTGGGGCCCAAGAGACCCAGTACTTC
TRBD2	TRBV19	TRBJ2-1	once	CASSIVAGDNEQFF	TGTGCCAGTAGTATAGTAGCGGGAGACAATGAGCAGTTCTTC
TRBD1	TRBV10-2	TRBJ1-3	.	CASSELYRGGGSGNTIYF	TGCGCCAGCAGTGAGTTGTACAGGGGAGGTGGCTCTGGAAACACCATATATTTT
.	TRBV27	TRBJ2-3	.	CASSPPPGVTDTQYF	TGTGCCAGCAGTCCCCCACCCGGGGTCACAGATACGCAGTATTTT
.	TRBV2	TRBJ2-5	few	CASTVLGSETQYF	TGTGCCAGTACTGTTCTAGGGTCTGAGACCCAGTACTTC
TRBD2	TRBV7-2	TRBJ2-1	.	CASSLTSGYNEQFF	TGTGCCAGCAGCTTGACTAGCGGGTACAATGAGCAGTTCTTC
TRBD1	TRBV28	TRBJ1-5	.	CASSSARDRVYSNQPQHF	TGTGCCAGCAGTTCCGCCCGGGACAGGGTCTATAGCAATCAGCCCCAGCATTTT
.	TRBV15	TRBJ1-3	few	CATSRGRAVNTIYF	TGTGCCACCAGCAGAGGCAGGGCGGTAAACACCATATATTTT
.	TRBV30	TRBJ1-2	.	CAWSGVNYGYTF	TGTGCCTGGAGTGGGGTTAACTATGGCTACACCTTC
.	TRBV5-1	TRBJ2-6	.	CASSVIQQGSGANVLTF	TGCGCCAGCAGCGTGATACAACAGGGCTCTGGGGCCAACGTCCTGACTTTC
TRBD2	TRBV5-4	TRBJ2-1	.	CASSFPAGGSNEQFF	TGTGCCAGCAGCTTCCCAGCGGGAGGGTCGAATGAGCAGTTCTTC
.	TRBV29-1	TRBJ2-3	.	CSVGERGTDTQYF	TGCAGCGTTGGGGAAAGGGGAACAGATACGCAGTATTTT
TRBD1	TRBV7-3	TRBJ1-6	.	CASSSSGTGYSPLHF	TGTGCCAGCAGCTCTTCCGGGACAGGGTATTCACCCCTCCACTTT
.	TRBV19	TRBJ1-1	.	CASSLSRRTGGTAFF	TGTGCCAGTAGTTTGTCGCGTCGGACCGGCGGGACAGCTTTCTTT
.	TRBV28	TRBJ2-5	.	CASSWQAIQETQYF	TGTGCCAGCAGTTGGCAGGCGATCCAAGAGACCCAGTACTTC
TRBD1	TRBV2	TRBJ2-4	.	CASSRTTDRGGGNIQYF	TGTGCCAGCAGCCGCACCACCGACAGGGGAGGTGGGAACATTCAGTACTTC
.	TRBV11-2	TRBJ1-6	.	CASSLVPALKPYNSPLHF	TGTGCCAGCAGCTTAGTGCCAGCCCTTAAGCCCTATAATTCACCCCTCCACTTT